The 16 T cell receptor beta chains below come from one sample, sequenced in a study of cytomegalovirus exposure and HLA in healthy donors (TCRdb year 2017). To prepare the library, the immunoSEQ multiplex PCR assay was applied. The multiplex PCR relied on a mix of 60 forward primers for TCR Vbeta segments and 13 reverse primers for TCR Jbeta segments. The immuneACCESS repertoire file appears here via TCRdb, limited to in-frame rearrangements. These files lack a portion of the clones; in checked studies, under half of the deficit traces to unresolved V genes, and the cause of the others is not known. A total of 95,000 to 150,000 clones appear in this sample, around 63% of them only once. The ten largest clones represent approximately 9.1% of the sample. The specimen sequenced was PBMCs. All receptors come from a man between 35 and 55 years old in good health and CMV-seropositive.

This clone has just a few counts. The chain has TRBV2 and TRBJ1-1; TRBD1 matches at 9 bases. Germline CDR1 reads SNHLY; CDR2 reads FYNNEI. Germline trimming cut 3 bases from V and 1 base from J; bases unmatched to any gene: 3. This CDR3 has 15 residues. This CDR3 is CASSDTGQGNTEAFF. CDR3 DNA: TGTGCCAGCAGTGATACGGGACAGGGGAACACTGAAGCTTTCTTT.

The chain joins TRBV18 to TRBJ1-1; maybe TRBD1 (6 bases). Germline V CDR1 and CDR2: KGHSH, LQKENI. V was shortened by 1 base and J by 7 bases, with 25 bases between the two germline ends. The CDR3 runs 18 residues. In DNA, the CDR3 is TGTGCCAGCTCACCACAAGTGGGGGCGAGGAGGCTCGGAAGTGAAGCTTTCTTT. Its protein product is CASSPQVGARRLGSEAFF.

The genes are TRBV18 and TRBJ2-7; 10 bases agree with TRBD2. The V and J ends lost 2 bases and 5 bases, in that order; junction bases with no gene match: 9. This CDR3 region has 16 residues. Germline lookup yields CDR1 KGHSH and CDR2 LQKENI. Written as DNA, the CDR3 is TGTGCCAGCTCACCATCCGGGTCTAGCGGGGGCCACGAGCAGTACTTC. Protein product: CASSPSGSSGGHEQYF.

The J gene is TRBJ1-1, the V gene TRBV14; no reliable D call. V was pared by 3 bases and J by 4 bases, with 15 bases between. CDR3 length: 15 amino acids. Germline V gives CDR1 SGHDN, CDR2 FVKESK. CDR3 nucleotide sequence: TGTGCCAGCAGCCAGATTCGGACGGGAACCACTGAAGCTTTCTTT. Translation gives CASSQIRTGTTEAFF.

V usage is TRBV6-1 and J usage is TRBJ1-1; 8 bases are a match to TRBD1. The CDR3 runs 15 residues. J lost 1 base, V lost 4 bases, and 5 bases had no gene match. The germline gives CDR1 MNHNS, CDR2 SASEGT. The CDR3 sequence: CASSVVDRANTEAFF. CDR3 coding DNA: TGTGCCAGCAGTGTCGTGGACAGGGCGAACACTGAAGCTTTCTTT.

The chain is built from TRBV5-1 and TRBJ1-2; D is possibly TRBD1 (5 bases). Trimming stripped 4 bases from V and 4 bases from J, with 11 bases between. Germline CDR1 SGHRS, CDR2 YFSETQ. The CDR3 runs 13 residues. As DNA, the CDR3 is TGCGCCAGCAGCATACGGACATCCTATGGCTACACCTTC. It is translated as CASSIRTSYGYTF.

This chain links TRBV28 with TRBJ2-7, with 8 nucleotides matching TRBD2. CDR3 size: 15 residues. J lost 1 base, V lost 3 bases, and 5 bases had no gene match. Germline V lookup: CDR1 MDHEN, CDR2 SYDVKM. The CDR3 sequence is CASSLASGGSYEQYF. CDR3 DNA: TGTGCCAGCAGTTTGGCGTCGGGGGGGTCCTACGAGCAGTACTTC. Based on the CDR3 plus reference TRBV28 and TRBJ2-7, the full variable domain is DVKVTQSSRYLVKRTGEKVFLECVQDMDHENMFWYRQDPGLGLRLIYFSYDVKMKEKGDIPEGYSVSREKKERFSLILESASTNQTSMYLCASSLASGGSYEQYFGPGTRLTVT.

V gene TRBV5-1 combines with J gene TRBJ1-6, with TRBD1 matching over 9 bases. Trimming took 5 bases from V and 6 from J; bases not matched to a gene: 6. CDR1 and CDR2 from the germline V gene are SGHRS and YFSETQ. The CDR3 is made up of 15 amino acids. In DNA form, the CDR3 reads TGCGCCAGCAGACCATGGACAGGGGCTAATTCACCCCTCCACTTT. It encodes CASRPWTGANSPLHF.

The CDR3 coding sequence is TGCGCCAGCAGCCAGGGACAGAGCTACTACGAGCAGTACTTC. As protein: CASSQGQSYYEQYF. The V and J genes are TRBV10-2 and TRBJ2-7; 7 bases map to TRBD1. The junction had 8 bases not matched to a gene; V was cut back by 6 bases and J by 3 bases. Germline CDR1 WSHSY, CDR2 SAAADI. This CDR3 has 14 amino acids.

This clone has more than one count but fewer than ten. The chain employs TRBV7-9 and TRBJ2-2, with TRBD2 matching over 13 bases. The CDR3 has 18 amino acids. V gave up 4 bases and J gave up 0 bases; unmatched junction bases: 5. The V gene's germline CDR1 is SEHNR and CDR2 FQNEAQ (reference sequence). CDR3 amino acids: CASSSQGTSGANTGELFF. CDR3 nucleotides: TGTGCCAGCAGCTCTCAGGGGACTAGCGGGGCGAACACCGGGGAGCTGTTTTTT.

The V call is TRBV30, the J call TRBJ1-3; D may be TRBD1 (6 bases). The CDR3 spans 14 residues. V was shortened by 3 bases and J by 8 bases, with 17 bases between the two germline ends. In germline, CDR1 is GTSNPN, CDR2 SVGIG (reference sequence). Here the CDR3 DNA reads TGTGCCTGGAGCCCGGGACAAAATTGGGACACCATATATTTT. This encodes CAWSPGQNWDTIYF.

The J gene is TRBJ1-4, the V gene TRBV5-4; a possible D gene is TRBD1 (6 bases). The ends were cut back, 3 bases at V and 6 bases at J, with 12 bases in the middle. There are 14 residues in the CDR3. Germline assignment: CDR1 SGHNT and CDR2 YYREEE (reference sequence). CDR3 protein: CASSSDRFDEKLFF. Written as DNA, the CDR3 is TGTGCCAGCAGCTCGGACAGATTTGATGAAAAACTGTTTTTT.

In this sample, this clone turned up a few times. The chain uses TRBV7-8 and TRBJ2-2, with D unclear. Germline assignment: CDR1 SGHVS and CDR2 FQNEAQ. The CDR3 consists of 19 residues. V gave up 4 bases and J gave up 0 bases, with 21 bases separating them. The chain's CDR3 is CASSSNPLTATSNTGELFF. The CDR3, as DNA: TGTGCCAGCAGCTCCAACCCTCTCACAGCAACCTCGAACACCGGGGAGCTGTTTTTT.

This clone has a single count. This chain connects TRBV28 to TRBJ2-7; TRBD2 agrees at 14 bases. Germline values: CDR1 MDHEN, CDR2 SYDVKM. J gave up 4 bases and V 8 bases, and 13 bases lay outside the gene matches. The length of the CDR3 is 17 residues. The CDR3 spells CASLGTSGSPRGYEQYF. CDR3 DNA: TGTGCCAGCCTCGGGACTAGCGGGAGTCCTCGAGGATACGAGCAGTACTTC.

The chain has TRBV10-1 and TRBJ2-1, with D possibly being TRBD1 (5 bases). V was cut by 0 bases and J by 7 bases, with 10 bases left in between. CDR1 is WNHNN, CDR2 SYGVQD, per germline (reference sequence). CDR3 size: 14 residues. Here the CDR3 DNA reads TGCGCCAGCAGTGAGTCGACAGATAGGAATGAGCAGTTCTTC. Translating gives CASSESTDRNEQFF.

The CDR3 nucleotides are TGTGCCAGCAGTTGGGCCCCCGACAGGGGTACGCGTAGCGAGCAGTACTTC. It translates to CASSWAPDRGTRSEQYF. The rearrangement uses TRBV27 and TRBJ2-7; 8 positions match TRBD1. Germline CDR1 is MNHEY and CDR2 is SMNVEV (reference sequence). Unmatched junction bases numbered 17, after V lost 4 bases and J lost 6 bases. CDR3 length: 17 residues.